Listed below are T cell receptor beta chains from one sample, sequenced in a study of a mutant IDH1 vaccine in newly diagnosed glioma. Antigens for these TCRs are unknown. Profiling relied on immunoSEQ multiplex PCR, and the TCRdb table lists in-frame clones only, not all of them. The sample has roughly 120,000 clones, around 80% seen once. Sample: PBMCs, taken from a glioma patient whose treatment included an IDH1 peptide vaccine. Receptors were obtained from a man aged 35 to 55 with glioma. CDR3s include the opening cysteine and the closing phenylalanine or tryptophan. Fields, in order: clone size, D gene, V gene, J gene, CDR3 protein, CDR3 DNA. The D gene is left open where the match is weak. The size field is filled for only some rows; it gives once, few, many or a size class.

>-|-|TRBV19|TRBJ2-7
CASSPRVGDFGEQYF
TGTGCCAGTAGTCCCAGGGTGGGGGACTTTGGCGAGCAGTACTTC
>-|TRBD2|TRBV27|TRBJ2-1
CASSLGLAGYNEQFF
TGTGCCAGCAGCTTGGGACTAGCAGGGTACAATGAGCAGTTCTTC
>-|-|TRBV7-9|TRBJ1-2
CASSPIVGRDGYTF
TGTGCCAGCAGCCCGATAGTCGGACGGGATGGCTACACCTTC
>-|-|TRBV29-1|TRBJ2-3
CSVVGFTGTDTQYF
TGCAGCGTAGTTGGTTTTACGGGCACAGATACGCAGTATTTT
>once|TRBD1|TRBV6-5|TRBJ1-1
CAISLGQKNTEAFF
TGTGCCATCAGCCTGGGACAGAAGAACACTGAAGCTTTCTTT
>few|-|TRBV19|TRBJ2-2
CASSISVRYTGELFF
TGTGCCAGTAGTATTTCGGTACGGTACACCGGGGAGCTGTTTTTT
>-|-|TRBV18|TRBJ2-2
CASSPPGARSTGELFF
TGTGCCAGCTCACCTCCCGGGGCAAGGTCCACCGGGGAGCTGTTTTTT
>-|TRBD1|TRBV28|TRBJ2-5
CASSEPGQIQTQYF
TGTGCCAGCAGTGAACCGGGACAGATCCAGACCCAGTACTTC
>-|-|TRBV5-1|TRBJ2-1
CASSLMQRVYNEQFF
TGCGCCAGCAGCTTGATGCAGCGGGTTTACAATGAGCAGTTCTTC
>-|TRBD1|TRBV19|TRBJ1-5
CASTPRTGGTYSNQPQHF
TGTGCCAGTACCCCCCGGACAGGGGGTACCTATAGCAATCAGCCCCAGCATTTT
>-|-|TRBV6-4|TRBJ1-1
CASSEEGSLTEAFF
TGTGCCAGCAGTGAAGAGGGGTCGTTGACTGAAGCTTTCTTT
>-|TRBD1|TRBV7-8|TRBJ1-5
CASSFSVGRGSNQPQHF
TGTGCCAGCAGCTTTAGTGTTGGCAGGGGGAGCAATCAGCCCCAGCATTTT
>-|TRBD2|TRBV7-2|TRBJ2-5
CASSLLPREYQETQYF
TGTGCCAGCAGCCTCCTCCCGCGGGAGTACCAAGAGACCCAGTACTTC
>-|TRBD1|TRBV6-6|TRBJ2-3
CASYRGRVSTDTQYF
TGTGCCAGTTACAGGGGGCGAGTAAGCACAGATACGCAGTATTTT
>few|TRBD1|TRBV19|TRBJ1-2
CASSIGTGYGYTF
TGTGCCAGTAGTATCGGGACAGGCTATGGCTACACCTTC
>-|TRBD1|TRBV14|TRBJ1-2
CASSQAGTGSYTF
TGTGCCAGCAGCCAGGCCGGGACAGGGAGCTACACCTTC
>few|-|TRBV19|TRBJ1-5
CASSIEGGLINQPQHF
TGTGCCAGTAGTATAGAGGGCGGGCTGATCAATCAGCCCCAGCATTTT
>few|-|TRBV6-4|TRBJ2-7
CASSDSLSPQQYF
TGTGCCAGCAGTGACTCCCTCTCCCCCCAGCAGTACTTC
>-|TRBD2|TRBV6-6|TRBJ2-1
CASSLLAEQFF
TGTGCCAGCAGTCTACTAGCGGAGCAGTTCTTC
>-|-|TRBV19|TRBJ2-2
CASSLSTGNTGELFF
TGTGCCAGTAGTTTGTCTACGGGAAACACCGGGGAGCTGTTTTTT
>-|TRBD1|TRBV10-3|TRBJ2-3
CALRGTGPTDTQYF
TGTGCCCTCCGGGGGACAGGGCCCACAGATACGCAGTATTTT
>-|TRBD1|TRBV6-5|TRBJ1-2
CASSYSTGMKYGYTF
TGTGCCAGCAGTTACTCGACAGGGATGAAGTATGGCTACACCTTC
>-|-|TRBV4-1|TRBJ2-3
CASSQDKGFGVDTQYF
TGCGCCAGCAGCCAAGATAAGGGGTTTGGGGTAGATACGCAGTATTTT
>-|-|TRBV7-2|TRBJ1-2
CASSLGGQSNYGYTF
TGTGCCAGCAGCTTAGGGGGGCAGTCTAACTATGGCTACACCTTC
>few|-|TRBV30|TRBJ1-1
CAWRGIGNTEAFF
TGTGCCTGGAGGGGGATAGGGAACACTGAAGCTTTCTTT
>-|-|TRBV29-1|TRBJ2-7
CSVAEGLQLYEQYF
TGCAGCGTTGCGGAGGGCCTACAACTATACGAGCAGTACTTC
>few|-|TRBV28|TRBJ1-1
CASNILTGNTEAFF
TGTGCCAGCAACATATTGACAGGGAACACTGAAGCTTTCTTT
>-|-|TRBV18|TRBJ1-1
CASSGKVGTEAFF
TGTGCCAGCTCCGGGAAGGTGGGCACTGAAGCTTTCTTT
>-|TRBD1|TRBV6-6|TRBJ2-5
CASSFQGQAKTQYF
TGTGCCAGCAGTTTCCAGGGACAGGCGAAGACCCAGTACTTC
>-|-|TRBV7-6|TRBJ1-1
CASSFHTKENTEAFF
TGTGCCAGCAGCTTCCACACGAAAGAGAACACTGAAGCTTTCTTT
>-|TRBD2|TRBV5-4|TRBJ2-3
CASRPGLARQLSTDTQYF
TGTGCCAGCAGACCGGGACTAGCGAGACAACTTAGCACAGATACGCAGTATTTT
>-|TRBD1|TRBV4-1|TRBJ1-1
CASSQPQGAQNTEAFF
TGCGCCAGCAGCCAGCCACAGGGGGCTCAGAACACTGAAGCTTTCTTT
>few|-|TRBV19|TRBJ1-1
CASTIPGATEAFF
TGTGCCAGTACGATCCCAGGGGCCACTGAAGCTTTCTTT
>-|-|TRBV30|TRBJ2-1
CAWSKGTFNEQFF
TGTGCCTGGAGCAAGGGGACTTTCAATGAGCAGTTCTTC
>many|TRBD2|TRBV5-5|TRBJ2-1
CASSLGLAPSDEQFF
TGTGCCAGCAGCTTGGGACTAGCCCCCTCGGATGAGCAGTTCTTC
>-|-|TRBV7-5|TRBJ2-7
CARSLQGTSGKRGEQYF
TGTGCCAGAAGCCTACAGGGGACTAGCGGGAAACGGGGCGAGCAGTACTTC
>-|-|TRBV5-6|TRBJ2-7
CASSLDGPPSYEQYF
TGTGCCAGCAGCTTGGACGGGCCCCCGAGCTACGAGCAGTACTTC
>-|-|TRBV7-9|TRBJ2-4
CASSLSSGTIQYF
TGTGCCAGCAGCTTATCATCAGGGACCATTCAGTACTTC
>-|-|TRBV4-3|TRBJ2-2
CASSQDGDTGELFF
TGCGCCAGCAGCCAAGACGGGGACACCGGGGAGCTGTTTTTT
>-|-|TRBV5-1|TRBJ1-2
CASSLSGSVYGYTF
TGCGCCAGCAGCTTGTCAGGGTCGGTATATGGCTACACCTTC
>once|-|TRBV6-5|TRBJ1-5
CASSSRDLGNQPQHF
TGTGCCAGCAGTTCCCGGGACCTGGGAAATCAGCCCCAGCATTTT
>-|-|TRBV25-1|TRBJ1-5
CASSEYGSNQPQHF
TGTGCCAGCAGTGAATACGGAAGCAATCAGCCCCAGCATTTT
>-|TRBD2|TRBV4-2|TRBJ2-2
CASSPGLAPNTGELFF
TGTGCCAGCAGCCCGGGACTAGCGCCGAACACCGGGGAGCTGTTTTTT
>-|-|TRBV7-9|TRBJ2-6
CASSLPGWGANVLTF
TGTGCCAGCAGCTTGCCCGGTTGGGGGGCCAACGTCCTGACTTTC
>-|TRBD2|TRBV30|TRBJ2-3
CAWRTSGGAGDTQYF
TGTGCCTGGAGGACTAGCGGGGGGGCCGGAGATACGCAGTATTTT
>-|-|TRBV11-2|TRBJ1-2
CASSLSRGNYGYTF
TGTGCCAGCAGCCTCTCCCGAGGTAACTATGGCTACACCTTC
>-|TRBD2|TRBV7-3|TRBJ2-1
CASSLWSASGTHNEQFF
TGTGCCAGCAGCTTATGGTCGGCTAGCGGGACCCACAATGAGCAGTTCTTC
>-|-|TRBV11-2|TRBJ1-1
CASSLEVRLEAFF
TGTGCCAGCAGCTTAGAAGTCAGGCTTGAAGCTTTCTTT